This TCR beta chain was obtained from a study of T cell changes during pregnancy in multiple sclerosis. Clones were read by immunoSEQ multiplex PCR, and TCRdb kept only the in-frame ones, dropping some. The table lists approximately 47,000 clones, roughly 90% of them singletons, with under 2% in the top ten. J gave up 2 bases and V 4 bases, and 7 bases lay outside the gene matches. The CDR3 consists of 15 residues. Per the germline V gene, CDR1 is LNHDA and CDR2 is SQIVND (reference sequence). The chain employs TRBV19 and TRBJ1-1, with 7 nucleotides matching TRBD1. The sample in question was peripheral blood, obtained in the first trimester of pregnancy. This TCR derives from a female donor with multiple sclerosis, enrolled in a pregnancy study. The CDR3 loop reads CASSTSDRANTEAFF. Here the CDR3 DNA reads TGTGCCAGTAGTACTTCCGACAGGGCTAACACTGAAGCTTTCTTT.